What follows is one T cell receptor beta chain and its context. Its antigen is undetermined. This sample stems from a study of T-cell memory formation after mild COVID-19. The junction had 10 bases not matched to a gene; V was cut back by 6 bases and J by 9 bases. The germline V gene has CDR1 GTSNPN and CDR2 SVGIG (reference sequence). The CDR3 contains 15 residues. TCRdb fed the 5' RACE reads into MiXCR, producing one record per CDR3 protein. Of roughly 600,000 distinct CDR3 sequences detected, approximately 19% appear once; the ten largest clones hold around 11%. Study-level points and caveats: Nothing confirmed that second-wave clones peaking on day 37 were specific for SARS-CoV-2. CD4+ contracting clones were found mainly in CM and EM, and CD8+ ones in EMRA. Later expanders leaned toward CD4+, whereas clones contracting from day 15 to 85 were balanced CD4/CD8.

V is TRBV30 and J is TRBJ2-1; 14 bases map to TRBD2. Sequenced material: PBMCs or a T cell subset sorted from them (not recorded which). The source is an adult woman who had mild COVID-19 (a few samples of this study predate the infection). Cell type and time point are not known. The CDR3 loop is CACGPGLAGVGEQFF. In DNA, the CDR3 is TGTGCCTGCGGGCCGGGACTAGCGGGGGTGGGTGAGCAGTTCTTC.